These 30 T cell receptor beta chains share one sample of origin, sequenced in a study of shared clonotypes between healthy human individuals. CD45RO negativity and positive selection for CCR7 defined naive CD8 cells, a population that excluded terminally differentiated effector memory CD45RA+ cells. Assay used: immunoSEQ multiplex PCR; TCRdb lists only in-frame clones, some missing. Among a few million clones, just under 95% were seen once, and the ten largest hold approximately 1.7%. Sequencing used naive CD8+ T cells from PBMCs. The source of these receptors is a man aged 18-30 years in good health. Some clones in this sample may be carry-over from other donors' samples.

The V and J genes are TRBV21-1 and TRBJ1-5. TRBV21-1 is a listed pseudogene. The CDR3 sequence is 15 residues long. The CDR3 spells CASSKTGTAWEPQHF. The CDR3, as DNA: TGTGCCAGCAGCAAAACGGGAACAGCTTGGGAGCCCCAGCATTTT.

On this clone: Other DNA sequences within the sample encode an identical CDR3. The V gene is TRBV27, the J gene TRBJ2-1; 10 bases agree with TRBD2. Germline CDR1 is MNHEY and CDR2 is SMNVEV (reference sequence). Trimming removed 6 bases from V and 1 base from J; junction bases left unmatched: 6. The CDR3 has 16 residues. Here the CDR3 reads CASSLSSGSSYNEQFF. The CDR3 DNA sequence: TGTGCCAGCAGCCTGTCTAGCGGGAGTTCCTACAATGAGCAGTTCTTC.

The chain is built from TRBV2 and TRBJ2-3, with TRBD2 matching 7 bases. Germline V lookup: CDR1 SNHLY, CDR2 FYNNEI. V shed 9 bases, J shed 0 bases, and the junction held 6 bases outside the gene matches. The length of the CDR3 is 14 residues. CDR3 in amino acids: CAREAGTSTDTQYF. The CDR3 DNA reads TGTGCCAGAGAAGCGGGAACTAGCACAGATACGCAGTATTTT.

V usage is TRBV19 and J usage is TRBJ2-7; 8 bases align to TRBD2. V gave up 3 bases and J gave up 6 bases; unmatched junction bases: 7. The CDR3 contains 14 residues. Germline V gives CDR1 LNHDA, CDR2 SQIVND (reference sequence). As DNA, the CDR3 is TGTGCCAGTAGTATGGTGGGGCTAGCGGGCGAGCAGTACTTC. Translation: CASSMVGLAGEQYF.

The V call is TRBV11-2, the J call TRBJ2-5; 12 bases fit TRBD2. This CDR3 has 15 residues. The V and J ends lost 7 bases and 5 bases, in that order; junction bases with no gene match: 8. The V gene's germline CDR1 is SGHAT and CDR2 FQNNGV. CDR3 in amino acids: CASNNLAGGGETQYF. CDR3 sequence (DNA): TGTGCCAGCAACAACCTAGCGGGAGGGGGTGAGACCCAGTACTTC.

This chain uses TRBV19 with TRBJ2-3; the D is unclear. From germline, CDR1 is LNHDA and CDR2 SQIVND (reference sequence). This CDR3 spans 13 amino acids. The V gene lost 2 bases and the J gene lost 5 bases, with 8 bases spanning the gap. CDR3 bases: TGTGCCAGTAGTATATACCAGAAAGATACGCAGTATTTT. It encodes CASSIYQKDTQYF.

The J gene is TRBJ2-5, the V gene TRBV4-3, with 7 bases lining up with TRBD2. CDR3 length equals 16 residues. The germline gives CDR1 LGHNA, CDR2 YSLEER. Trimming cost V 1 base and J 2 bases; bases outside gene matches: 7. CDR3 residues: CASSQGDSGPQETQYF. CDR3 DNA: TGCGCCAGCAGCCAAGGGGATAGCGGGCCACAAGAGACCCAGTACTTC.

This clone was found once. The chain is built from TRBV6-1 and TRBJ2-1; 15 positions agree with TRBD2. The CDR3 has 18 residues. Looked up from germline, CDR1 is MNHNS and CDR2 is SASEGT. After removal of 1 base from V and 1 base from J, the junction contained 2 bases not matched to a gene. CDR3 nucleotides: TGTGCCAGCAGTGAAGGGGGACTAGCGGGAGGTTCCTACAATGAGCAGTTCTTC. Translated, it gives CASSEGGLAGGSYNEQFF.

The gene calls are TRBV30 and TRBJ2-7, with 8 bases that match TRBD2. This CDR3 is 14 amino acids long. Per germline, CDR1 GTSNPN and CDR2 SVGIG (reference sequence). V gave up 2 bases and J gave up 4 bases; unmatched junction bases: 7. CDR3 DNA sequence: TGTGCCTGGAGTTTCGGACTAGCCTTATACGAGCAGTACTTC. Translated: CAWSFGLALYEQYF. Using reference TRBV30 and TRBJ2-7 for the parts outside the CDR3, the full variable domain is SQTIHQWPATLVQPVGSPLSLECTVEGTSNPNLYWYRQAAGRGLQLLFYSVGIGQISSEVPQNLSASRPQDRQFILSSKKLLLSDSGFYLCAWSFGLALYEQYFGPGTRLTVT.

The genes are TRBV28 and TRBJ1-4; 7 bases agree with TRBD1. Germline CDR1 and CDR2: MDHEN and SYDVKM. The length of the CDR3 is 16 residues. Unmatched junction bases numbered 12, after V lost 10 bases and J lost 1 base. CDR3 sequence (DNA): TGTGCCACTGTACAAACAGGGGAAGGAACTAATGAAAAACTGTTTTTT. Amino acids: CATVQTGEGTNEKLFF.

The chain uses TRBV27 and TRBJ2-4; D uncertain. CDR1 and CDR2 (germline): MNHEY, SMNVEV (reference sequence). The length of the CDR3 is 17 residues. V was cut by 2 bases and J by 1 base, with 15 bases left in between. CDR3 DNA sequence: TGTGCCAGCAGTTTAAAGTGGGGAATTGGGGCCAAAAACATTCAGTACTTC. Amino acids: CASSLKWGIGAKNIQYF.

J is TRBJ2-1 and V is TRBV27, with TRBD1 as a possible D gene (6 bases). The CDR3 extends over 16 amino acids. V was trimmed by 6 bases and J by 0 bases, leaving 15 bases between them. Germline V gives CDR1 MNHEY, CDR2 SMNVEV (reference sequence). The DNA of the CDR3 is TGTGCCAGCAGACGGACAGCCCGGACCTCCTACAATGAGCAGTTCTTC. It yields the protein CASRRTARTSYNEQFF.

This chain joins TRBV7-2 and TRBJ2-7; 8 nucleotides line up with TRBD2. The CDR3 has 16 residues. Germline CDR1 is SGHTA and CDR2 is FQGNSA. The trim removed 7 bases at V and 2 bases at J, leaving 13 bases unmatched. As DNA, the CDR3 is TGTGCCAGCACCCCCCTCCCGGCTAGCGGGCCCTACGAGCAGTACTTC. This encodes CASTPLPASGPYEQYF.

V and J are TRBV18 and TRBJ2-3, with TRBD2 matching over 11 bases. The CDR3 loop spans 17 amino acids. The V and J ends lost 2 bases and 2 bases, in that order; junction bases with no gene match: 6. CDR1 KGHSH and CDR2 LQKENI come from the germline V gene. CDR3: CASSPIPGLAVTDTQYF. The CDR3, as DNA: TGTGCCAGCTCACCAATCCCGGGACTAGCGGTCACAGATACGCAGTATTTT.

Only one count was recorded for this clone. V gene TRBV5-5 combines with J gene TRBJ1-5; TRBD1 matches 7 bases. Germline lookup yields CDR1 SGHKS and CDR2 YYEKEE (reference sequence). V was clipped by 4 bases and J by 5 bases; unmatched bases: 12. This CDR3 region has 16 residues. As DNA, the CDR3 is TGTGCCAGCAGCGACGCAACGACAGGGCTACATCAGCCCCAGCATTTT. Amino acids: CASSDATTGLHQPQHF.

V and J are TRBV27 and TRBJ1-1, with TRBD1 matching 8 bases. V was pared by 5 bases and J by 3 bases, with 11 bases of the junction left unmatched. There are 16 residues in the CDR3. Germline CDR1 reads MNHEY; CDR2 reads SMNVEV (reference sequence). The chain's CDR3 is CASSTQGVVSYTEAFF. CDR3 DNA sequence: TGTGCCAGCAGTACACAGGGGGTGGTGAGTTACACTGAAGCTTTCTTT.

The chain combines TRBV28 with TRBJ2-7; D not certain. CDR3 length: 15 residues. V was shortened by 5 bases and J by 2 bases, with 16 bases between the two germline ends. Per germline, CDR1 MDHEN and CDR2 SYDVKM. The CDR3: CASSPSQGWTYEQYF. CDR3 nucleotides: TGTGCCAGCAGTCCCTCCCAAGGGTGGACCTACGAGCAGTACTTC.

The chain joins TRBV11-2 to TRBJ1-2; D is undetermined. The CDR3 is 15 amino acids. The ends were cut back, 1 base at V and 7 bases at J, with 16 bases in the middle. Germline V lookup: CDR1 SGHAT, CDR2 FQNNGV. The CDR3 region has the DNA TGTGCCAGCAGCTTAGTTCCAGCGCCTTCGGGTGGCTACACCTTC. Protein sequence: CASSLVPAPSGGYTF.

The chain is built from TRBV19 and TRBJ2-7; no definite D call. V lost 5 bases and J 4 bases, leaving 12 bases between the germline ends. This CDR3 is 13 amino acids long. Germline CDR1 LNHDA, CDR2 SQIVND (reference sequence). The CDR3 bases are TGTGCCAGTAGTGCCGGGCACTTATACGAGCAGTACTTC. It yields the protein CASSAGHLYEQYF.

A word on this clone: This same CDR3 is encoded by further DNA sequences in the sample. The chain combines TRBV29-1 with TRBJ2-3; D is uncertain. The germline V gene has CDR1 SQVTM and CDR2 ANQGSEA. CDR3 size: 11 residues. V shed 7 bases and J shed 1 base, with 6 bases lying between them. CDR3 amino acids: CSALGTDTQYF. CDR3 DNA: TGCAGCGCCCTAGGCACAGATACGCAGTATTTT.

The chain recombines TRBV19 with TRBJ1-5, with a tentative D call TRBD1 (5 bases). Germline-derived CDR1 and CDR2 are LNHDA and SQIVND (reference sequence). Between the trimmed V and J ends, which lost 1 base and 5 bases, there was a span of 15 bases. The CDR3 consists of 16 residues. CDR3 residues: CASSIVSLGGYQPQHF. The CDR3 DNA reads as TGTGCCAGTAGTATAGTTTCCCTGGGGGGTTATCAGCCCCAGCATTTT.

The chain has TRBV9 and TRBJ1-2; tentative D call: TRBD1 (6 bases). The germline V and J ends were trimmed by 0 bases and 4 bases, with 16 bases remaining between them. This CDR3 is 16 amino acids long. CDR1 SGDLS and CDR2 YYNGEE come from the germline V gene. CDR3 nucleotides: TGTGCCAGCAGCGTAGGACTAAGGACAGAAGGCTATGGCTACACCTTC. Protein product: CASSVGLRTEGYGYTF.

The rearrangement uses TRBV27 and TRBJ2-3; possible D gene TRBD1, 5 bases. The CDR3 has 13 residues. The V gene lost 8 bases and the J gene lost 2 bases, with 11 bases spanning the gap. Germline values: CDR1 MNHEY, CDR2 SMNVEV (reference sequence). Here the CDR3 reads CASGRGYTDTQYF. The CDR3 coding sequence is TGTGCCAGCGGAAGGGGCTACACAGATACGCAGTATTTT.

The rearrangement links TRBV7-9 to TRBJ2-1, with D possibly being TRBD1 (7 bases). The CDR3 length is 19 residues. Germline V lookup: CDR1 SEHNR, CDR2 FQNEAQ (reference sequence). V lost 5 bases to trimming and J lost 0 bases, with 23 bases between them. This chain's CDR3 is CASSPGPGDSASSYNEQFF. The CDR3 nucleotides read TGTGCCAGCAGCCCCGGACCGGGGGACAGTGCGAGCTCCTACAATGAGCAGTTCTTC.

The chain is built from TRBV5-5 and TRBJ2-2, with 10 bases aligning to TRBD1. The J segment lost 10 bases and the V segment lost 4 bases, leaving 19 bases of the junction unmatched. The CDR3 spans 18 residues. The germline V gene encodes CDR1 SGHKS and CDR2 YYEKEE (reference sequence). The CDR3 DNA reads TGTGCCAGCAGCGGGAGGTGGACAGGGGGGAGGTCGTCGTTGGAGCTGTTTTTT. Amino acid sequence: CASSGRWTGGRSSLELFF.

The V and J genes are TRBV18 and TRBJ2-2; 8 bases are a match to TRBD2. Unmatched junction bases numbered 13, after V lost 3 bases and J lost 7 bases. This CDR3 region has 17 residues. Per germline, CDR1 KGHSH and CDR2 LQKENI. The CDR3 spells CASSPPRVSGTIGELFF. The DNA of the CDR3 is TGTGCCAGCTCACCGCCCCGGGTTAGCGGGACCATCGGGGAGCTGTTTTTT.

Points on this clone: The identical CDR3 is also encoded by other nucleotide sequences in the sample. This sequence joins TRBV15 and TRBJ2-3; D remains ambiguous. This CDR3 region has 11 residues. From germline, CDR1 is LNHNV and CDR2 YYDKDF (reference sequence). V lost 6 bases and J lost 2, with 3 bases in between. CDR3 protein: CATRNTDTQYF. CDR3 DNA sequence: TGTGCCACCAGAAACACAGATACGCAGTATTTT. Complete variable domain (other parts from reference TRBV15 and TRBJ2-3): DAMVIQNPRYQVTQFGKPVTLSCSQTLNHNVMYWYQQKSSQAPKLLFHYYDKDFNNEADTPDNFQSRRPNTSFCFLDIRSPGLGDTAMYLCATRNTDTQYFGPGTRLTVL.

This sequence joins TRBV27 and TRBJ2-1; tentative D call: TRBD2 (5 bases). The V gene's germline CDR1 is MNHEY and CDR2 SMNVEV (reference sequence). The ends were cut back, 3 bases at V and 4 bases at J, with 13 bases in the middle. The CDR3 covers 15 residues. The CDR3 sequence is CASSFTTGKYNEQFF. The CDR3 nucleotides are TGTGCCAGCAGTTTCACCACCGGGAAATACAATGAGCAGTTCTTC.

CDR3 sequence reads: CASSLGDTFYQETQYF. The CDR3 DNA reads TGTGCCAGCAGCTTAGGGGACACCTTTTACCAAGAGACCCAGTACTTC. The chain couples TRBV7-9 to TRBJ2-5; D is perhaps TRBD1 (6 bases). V lost 1 base to trimming and J lost 0 bases, with 12 bases between them. Germline V gene data show CDR1 as SEHNR and CDR2 as FQNEAQ (reference sequence). This CDR3 has 16 amino acids.

V usage is TRBV29-1 and J usage is TRBJ1-2; D is uncertain. Between the trimmed V and J ends, which lost 7 bases and 5 bases, there was a span of 23 bases. The CDR3 has 15 amino acids. Germline CDR1 SQVTM, CDR2 ANQGSEA. In DNA form, the CDR3 reads TGCAGCGGATACGGCGGAGCCGGCTCGGTGTATGGCTACACCTTC. Encoded protein: CSGYGGAGSVYGYTF.